This T cell receptor (beta chain) originates from a study of blood T cell repertoires in COVID-19. Overall study context: Acute and convalescent COVID-19 specimens originated in the United States, Italy and Spain.

Here immunoSEQ multiplex PCR was the method, and the copy in TCRdb shows in-frame clones only, minus some. The sample shows about 59,000 clones, more than 60% of them seen only once. This CDR3 has 16 residues. Trimming took 0 bases from V and 0 from J, leaving 10 bases between them. CDR1 WSHSY and CDR2 SAAADI come from the germline V gene. Specimen: peripheral blood. The V call is TRBV10-2, the J call TRBJ2-3; maybe TRBD2 (6 bases). This sequence was found in a woman aged 50 to 60 with active or convalescent COVID-19. The CDR3 region has the DNA TGCGCCAGCAGTGAGTCCTCAGGGACTAGCACAGATACGCAGTATTTT. This gives the protein CASSESSGTSTDTQYF.